This T cell receptor (beta chain) emerged from a study of blood T cells in healthy people across ages. Whole-study results and caveats: Unknown CMV status may confound age-related changes in expanded clones. PBMCs left unsorted prevented a conclusive naive versus antigen-experienced comparison.

There were at least 6 micrograms of total RNA extracted from every sample. It was with a sample-barcoded 5' primer and a J-beta primer mix that a second PCR of about 7 to 12 cycles was run. In TCRdb, the 5' RACE reads were re-called with MiXCR into one record per CDR3 protein. The sample shows about 2 million distinct CDR3 sequences, just under 50% of them seen only once. Notes on this clonotype: The target antigen is unknown.

Sequenced input: blood. This receptor was taken from a woman aged 40-49 years in good health.

The CDR3 sequence is CASSVEDRVFMNTEAFF. The CDR3 DNA reads TGTGCCAGCAGCGTAGAAGACAGGGTCTTTATGAACACTGAAGCTTTCTTT. V and J are TRBV9 and TRBJ1-1; 7 bases map to TRBD1. Trimming at V came to 0 bases and at J to 0 bases, leaving 8 bases not matched to a gene. The CDR3 loop spans 17 amino acids. Germline V CDR1 and CDR2: SGDLS, YYNGEE.